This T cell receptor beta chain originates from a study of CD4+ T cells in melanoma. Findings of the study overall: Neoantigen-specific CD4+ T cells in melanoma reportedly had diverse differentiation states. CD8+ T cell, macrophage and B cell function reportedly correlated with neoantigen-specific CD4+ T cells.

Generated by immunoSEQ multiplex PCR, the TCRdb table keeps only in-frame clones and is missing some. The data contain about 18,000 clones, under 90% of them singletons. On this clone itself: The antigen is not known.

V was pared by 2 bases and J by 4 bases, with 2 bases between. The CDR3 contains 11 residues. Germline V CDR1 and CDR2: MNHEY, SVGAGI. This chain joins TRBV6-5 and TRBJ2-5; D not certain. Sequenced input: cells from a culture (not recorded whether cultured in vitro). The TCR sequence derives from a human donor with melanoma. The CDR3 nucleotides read TGTGCCAGCAGTTACCTAGAGACCCAGTACTTC. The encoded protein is CASSYLETQYF.